These T cell receptor beta chains were read from a single sample in a study of cytomegalovirus exposure and HLA in healthy donors. Clones were sequenced by immunoSEQ multiplex PCR, and TCRdb holds only the in-frame ones, with some missing. Of over 250,000 clones listed, 65% to 90% are singletons. Material: PBMCs. Every receptor here comes from a woman aged 18-29 years in good health and CMV-seronegative. Both conserved end residues are part of each CDR3. Fields, in order: D gene, V gene, clone size, J gene, CDR3 length, CDR3 DNA, CDR3 protein. A D gene is named only where the DNA matches it firmly. Not all rows give a size; the values are once, few, many and, for expanded clones, a class.

D: .; V: TRBV27; size: once; J: TRBJ1-2; length: 13; DNA: TGTGCCAGCAGCCAAACAGCTAACTATGGCTACACCTTC; CDR3: CASSQTANYGYTF
D: TRBD1; V: TRBV6-5; size: .; J: TRBJ1-1; length: 15; DNA: TGTGCCAGCAGTTCTAGACAGGGAAGGGACACTGAAGCTTTCTTT; CDR3: CASSSRQGRDTEAFF
D: TRBD2; V: TRBV2; size: .; J: TRBJ2-7; length: 15; DNA: TGTGCCAGCAGTCCTCATAGCGGGCCCAAAGACGAGCAGTACTTC; CDR3: CASSPHSGPKDEQYF
D: .; V: TRBV6-6; size: few; J: TRBJ1-6; length: 15; DNA: TGTGCCAGCAGTCCCCGGACTGGGTATAATTCACCCCTCCACTTT; CDR3: CASSPRTGYNSPLHF
D: .; V: TRBV18; size: .; J: TRBJ1-2; length: 12; DNA: TGTGCCAGCTCACCAAGGACAGCAGGCTACACCTTC; CDR3: CASSPRTAGYTF
D: .; V: TRBV6-4; size: many; J: TRBJ2-2; length: 15; DNA: TGTGCCAGCAGTGAGGAGGAAGGGAACACCGGGGAGCTGTTTTTT; CDR3: CASSEEEGNTGELFF
D: .; V: TRBV4-3; size: .; J: TRBJ1-2; length: 15; DNA: TGCGCCAGCAGCCAAGATCGAGAGGTCCGCTATGGCTACACCTTC; CDR3: CASSQDREVRYGYTF
D: .; V: TRBV9; size: .; J: TRBJ1-4; length: 15; DNA: TGTGCCAGCAGCCCCAGCCAAGGGGCTAATGAAAAACTGTTTTTT; CDR3: CASSPSQGANEKLFF
D: .; V: TRBV29-1; size: .; J: TRBJ2-3; length: 14; DNA: TGCAGCGCTTGGACAGGACTACGCACAGATACGCAGTATTTT; CDR3: CSAWTGLRTDTQYF
D: .; V: TRBV6-1; size: once; J: TRBJ2-5; length: 13; DNA: TGTGCCAGCAGTGGACAGTTACAAGAGACCCAGTACTTC; CDR3: CASSGQLQETQYF
D: TRBD2; V: TRBV2; size: .; J: TRBJ2-4; length: 19; DNA: TGTGCCAGCAGTGATGGGCTAGCGGGAGGGCCGGGGGCCAAAAACATTCAGTACTTC; CDR3: CASSDGLAGGPGAKNIQYF
D: TRBD1; V: TRBV14; size: .; J: TRBJ1-2; length: 16; DNA: TGTGCCAGCAGCCAACACAGGGGGATAGAGGACTATGGCTACACCTTC; CDR3: CASSQHRGIEDYGYTF
D: TRBD1; V: TRBV6-5; size: .; J: TRBJ1-5; length: 14; DNA: TGTGCCAGCAGTTATGGAACAGGGGGTCAGCCCCAGCATTTT; CDR3: CASSYGTGGQPQHF
D: TRBD1; V: TRBV14; size: .; J: TRBJ2-7; length: 16; DNA: TGTGCCAGCAGCCAATTTTTCCGACAGGGTTCCTACGAGCAGTACTTC; CDR3: CASSQFFRQGSYEQYF
D: .; V: TRBV5-6; size: .; J: TRBJ1-5; length: 15; DNA: TGTGCCAGCAGCTTGGAGGGAGGGGGCAATCAGCCCCAGCATTTT; CDR3: CASSLEGGGNQPQHF
D: .; V: TRBV7-2; size: few; J: TRBJ2-7; length: 14; DNA: TGTGCCAGCAGCTTAGACTACAGGGCCTACGAGCAGTACTTC; CDR3: CASSLDYRAYEQYF
D: .; V: TRBV29-1; size: .; J: TRBJ1-1; length: 13; DNA: TGCAGCGTTGAACAGGCTTTGAACACTGAAGCTTTCTTT; CDR3: CSVEQALNTEAFF
D: .; V: TRBV5-6; size: .; J: TRBJ1-2; length: 15; DNA: TGTGCCAGCAGCCAAACAGGGTTGTGGGACTATGGCTACACCTTC; CDR3: CASSQTGLWDYGYTF
D: TRBD1; V: TRBV7-7; size: .; J: TRBJ2-5; length: 15; DNA: TGTGCTAGCAGCTTAGGCCCGGGACAGGGAGAGACCCAGTACTTC; CDR3: CASSLGPGQGETQYF
D: TRBD1; V: TRBV18; size: .; J: TRBJ1-5; length: 16; DNA: TGTGCCAGCTCGCCACAGGGGCAGGGTAACAATCAGCCCCAGCATTTT; CDR3: CASSPQGQGNNQPQHF
D: TRBD1; V: TRBV5-1; size: .; J: TRBJ2-7; length: 16; DNA: TGCGCCAGCAGCTTGGCTCGACAGGGTGGTTGGAGCGAGCAGTACTTC; CDR3: CASSLARQGGWSEQYF
D: .; V: TRBV30; size: .; J: TRBJ2-7; length: 17; DNA: TGTGCCTGGAGTGTAGATTGGAGTGCGGGATCCCCGTACGAGCAGTACTTC; CDR3: CAWSVDWSAGSPYEQYF
D: .; V: TRBV4-3; size: .; J: TRBJ1-2; length: 15; DNA: TGCGCCAGCAGCCAAGATATAGACAGCCCTTATGGCTACACCTTC; CDR3: CASSQDIDSPYGYTF
D: .; V: TRBV27; size: few; J: TRBJ1-2; length: 14; DNA: TGTGCCAGCAGTCCCCGCGGGGGAAACTATGGCTACACCTTC; CDR3: CASSPRGGNYGYTF
D: .; V: TRBV10-2; size: .; J: TRBJ2-7; length: 11; DNA: TGCGCCAGCTCCCGAGACAACGAGCAGTACTTC; CDR3: CASSRDNEQYF
D: .; V: TRBV6-5; size: .; J: TRBJ1-4; length: 15; DNA: TGTGCCAGCAGTTACTCGTTCAGGGGAGAACGAAAACTGTTTTTT; CDR3: CASSYSFRGERKLFF
D: .; V: TRBV28; size: .; J: TRBJ2-7; length: 13; DNA: TGTGCCAGCAGTCTAAAAAACCGGCGGGGACGCTACTTC; CDR3: CASSLKNRRGRYF
D: TRBD1; V: TRBV10-2; size: few; J: TRBJ1-5; length: 13; DNA: TGCGCCAGTCGGCAGGGGGGTGGTCAGCCCCAGCATTTT; CDR3: CASRQGGGQPQHF
D: TRBD1; V: TRBV9; size: .; J: TRBJ2-7; length: 15; DNA: TGTGCCAGCAGCGCCGGGACAGGGGCTATCTACGAGCAGTACTTC; CDR3: CASSAGTGAIYEQYF
D: TRBD1; V: TRBV19; size: .; J: TRBJ2-2; length: 16; DNA: TGTGCCAGTATCAATAGCGGACAGGGGCGGACCGGGGAGCTGTTTTTT; CDR3: CASINSGQGRTGELFF
D: .; V: TRBV27; size: .; J: TRBJ2-1; length: 16; DNA: TGTGCCAGCAGTGAGGTTAGGGGAGGGGGGGACAATGAGCAGTTCTTC; CDR3: CASSEVRGGGDNEQFF
D: TRBD1; V: TRBV7-2; size: .; J: TRBJ1-6; length: 17; DNA: TGTGCCAGCAGCTTAAAAGGGACAGGGAATGGTAATTCACCCCTCCACTTT; CDR3: CASSLKGTGNGNSPLHF
D: TRBD2; V: TRBV11-3; size: .; J: TRBJ2-7; length: 15; DNA: TGTGCCAGCAGCCCAGGACTAGCGGGCGCCTACGAGCAGTACTTC; CDR3: CASSPGLAGAYEQYF
D: .; V: TRBV6-5; size: .; J: TRBJ2-7; length: 15; DNA: TGTGCCAGCAGTTACTCTAAGACAGGCGCCTACGAGCAGTACTTC; CDR3: CASSYSKTGAYEQYF
D: TRBD2; V: TRBV10-2; size: few; J: TRBJ2-3; length: 15; DNA: TGCGCCACCGAGACTAGCGGGGGGGCTGGAGATACGCAGTATTTT; CDR3: CATETSGGAGDTQYF
D: .; V: TRBV18; size: .; J: TRBJ2-5; length: 14; DNA: TGTGCCAGCTCACCACTGGCTTCACAAGAGACCCAGTACTTC; CDR3: CASSPLASQETQYF
D: .; V: TRBV7-6; size: .; J: TRBJ2-3; length: 16; DNA: TGTGCCAGCAGCTTGACCCCTAGAGGGCTTGCAGATACGCAGTATTTT; CDR3: CASSLTPRGLADTQYF
D: TRBD1; V: TRBV29-1; size: .; J: TRBJ2-7; length: 13; DNA: TGCAGCGTTGAGACAGGGGGCGGAGACGAGCAGTACTTC; CDR3: CSVETGGGDEQYF
D: .; V: TRBV2; size: .; J: TRBJ2-1; length: 14; DNA: TGTGCCAGCAGTGATGGGTTGACTCTAAATGAGCAGTTCTTC; CDR3: CASSDGLTLNEQFF
D: .; V: TRBV19; size: .; J: TRBJ2-7; length: 13; DNA: TGTGCCAGTAGTCGGACTCTAGCCTACGAGCAGTACTTC; CDR3: CASSRTLAYEQYF
D: .; V: TRBV7-3; size: .; J: TRBJ1-1; length: 14; DNA: TGTGCCAGCAGCTTAGACAGGCCAAACACTGAAGCTTTCTTT; CDR3: CASSLDRPNTEAFF
D: TRBD1; V: TRBV5-1; size: .; J: TRBJ1-1; length: 14; DNA: TGCGCCAGCAGCCTAGGACAGGGGGGAACTGAAGCTTTCTTT; CDR3: CASSLGQGGTEAFF
D: TRBD1; V: TRBV10-3; size: .; J: TRBJ1-5; length: 15; DNA: TGTGCCATCAGTGCCTCTGACAGGGAAAATCAGCCCCAGCATTTT; CDR3: CAISASDRENQPQHF
D: TRBD1; V: TRBV2; size: .; J: TRBJ1-4; length: 16; DNA: TGTGCCAGCAGTGATGACAGGGACCCCGTCCACGAAAAACTGTTTTTT; CDR3: CASSDDRDPVHEKLFF
D: .; V: TRBV28; size: .; J: TRBJ1-2; length: 14; DNA: TGTGCCAGCAGTTTACCTACAGGGTGGGGTGGCTACACCTTC; CDR3: CASSLPTGWGGYTF
D: TRBD1; V: TRBV2; size: .; J: TRBJ1-5; length: 15; DNA: TGTGCCAGCAGGATCGAGACAGGGGGGGAACAGCCCCAGCATTTT; CDR3: CASRIETGGEQPQHF
D: TRBD1; V: TRBV6-1; size: .; J: TRBJ1-2; length: 13; DNA: TGTGCCAGCAGACTACAGGGGGCGTATGGCTACACCTTC; CDR3: CASRLQGAYGYTF
D: TRBD1; V: TRBV6-1; size: few; J: TRBJ1-1; length: 14; DNA: TGTGCCAGCACCGAGGAGGGGGCCTACACTGAAGCTTTCTTT; CDR3: CASTEEGAYTEAFF
D: TRBD1; V: TRBV7-7; size: .; J: TRBJ2-1; length: 16; DNA: TGTGCCAGCAGCTTAGGTGGCCAGGGGGCGCGAAATGAGCAGTTCTTC; CDR3: CASSLGGQGARNEQFF
D: .; V: TRBV28; size: .; J: TRBJ2-3; length: 11; DNA: TGTGCCAGCAGAAACCAGGATACGCAGTATTTT; CDR3: CASRNQDTQYF
D: .; V: TRBV7-9; size: .; J: TRBJ1-1; length: 14; DNA: TGTGCCAGCAGCTTAGGACAGTTGAACACTGAAGCTTTCTTT; CDR3: CASSLGQLNTEAFF
D: TRBD1; V: TRBV7-9; size: .; J: TRBJ1-2; length: 16; DNA: TGTGCCAGCAGCCCCCGAACGCAGGGGGACCCCTATGGCTACACCTTC; CDR3: CASSPRTQGDPYGYTF
D: TRBD1; V: TRBV30; size: once; J: TRBJ2-7; length: 13; DNA: TGTGCCTGGAGTGCAGACAGGGAATACGAGCAGTACTTC; CDR3: CAWSADREYEQYF
D: .; V: TRBV19; size: .; J: TRBJ2-7; length: 15; DNA: TGTGCCACCAGGCCGGCCCCGCAAGGCTCCTACGAGCAGTACTTC; CDR3: CATRPAPQGSYEQYF
D: .; V: TRBV2; size: .; J: TRBJ2-7; length: 16; DNA: TGTGCCAGCAGAGATCCCCGGGACACCGGAACCTACGAGCAGTACTTC; CDR3: CASRDPRDTGTYEQYF
D: .; V: TRBV6-4; size: .; J: TRBJ1-6; length: 14; DNA: TGTGCCAGCAGCGAGGCCGGCGGTAATTCACCCCTCCACTTT; CDR3: CASSEAGGNSPLHF
D: TRBD2; V: TRBV9; size: .; J: TRBJ2-7; length: 15; DNA: TGTGCCAGCAGCGCCGGGGTTGCGGGGGGTGAGGAGCAGTACTTC; CDR3: CASSAGVAGGEEQYF